This T cell receptor beta chain is drawn from a study of cytomegalovirus exposure and HLA in healthy donors. Broader study findings: Most TCR sequences proved rare, with some public TCRs found in many donors. In a later analysis, first-cohort TCR clusters were found to tend to co-occur in the roughly 120 validation repertoires.

The CDR3 is 15 amino acids. V lost 8 bases, J lost 6 bases, and 8 bases stayed unmatched. Germline-derived CDR1 and CDR2 are SNHLY and FYNNEI. The repertoire was sequenced with immunoSEQ multiplex PCR; TCRdb's copy has only in-frame clones and lacks some. The data hold 300,000 to 350,000 clones, with over 75% observed a single time. Turning to this clone: Its antigen is unknown.

Specimen: PBMCs. The receptor comes from a man between 25 and 39 years old in good health and CMV-seronegative. The chain couples TRBV2 to TRBJ2-1, with 12 bases matching TRBD2. CDR3 sequence (DNA): TGTGCCAGCCTGGAGCTACTAGCGGGGGGCAATGAGCAGTTCTTC. As protein: CASLELLAGGNEQFF.